This T cell receptor (beta chain) was recorded in a study of blood T cell repertoires in COVID-19. Study context: Material from acute and convalescent COVID-19 was sourced from the United States, Italy and Spain.

Deletions cut 3 bases from V and 9 bases from J, with 6 bases between. CDR1 is MNHEY, CDR2 SMNVEV, per germline (reference sequence). The CDR3 totals 12 residues. As originally analysed: Reference gene primer amplification in the assay estimated nucleated cell counts. Clones were sequenced by immunoSEQ multiplex PCR, and TCRdb holds only the in-frame ones, with some missing. That table supplies the V and J calls and clone size; D and trimming were determined from the DNA. The repertoire includes about 160,000 clones, approximately 88% of them detected once, and around 3.9% sits in the top ten. The sequenced material came from peripheral blood. The chain uses TRBV27 and TRBJ1-6; D not resolved. The sequence was collected from a woman in her sixties or seventies who had recovered from COVID-19. In DNA, the CDR3 is TGTGCCAGCAGTTTTTACGGTTCACCCCTCCACTTT. Amino acid sequence: CASSFYGSPLHF.